A selection of T cell receptor beta chains follows, all from one sample in a study of radiotherapy plus CTLA-4 blockade in lung cancer. The data were produced by immunoSEQ multiplex PCR, yet TCRdb's version contains in-frame clones alone and is incomplete. Of 100,000 to 150,000 clones in the sample, 78% were seen once. Material: peripheral blood, obtained from a patient treated with radiotherapy plus ipilimumab. All receptors derive from a human donor with non-small cell lung cancer who had a partial response to radiotherapy plus ipilimumab. CDR3s leave out the opening cysteine and the closing phenylalanine or tryptophan. Clone sizes are given selectively: once, few, many, or a class where the clone is expanded.

size | J | V | CDR3
once | TRBJ2-1 | TRBV7-3 | ASSPRAGRAYNEQF
- | TRBJ1-3 | TRBV5-4 | ASSSGGIGNTIY
once | TRBJ2-7 | TRBV28 | ASRGGGISYEQY
- | TRBJ1-2 | TRBV13 | ASSSGQVANYGYT
once | TRBJ2-1 | TRBV5-4 | ASSFGTSGTYNEQF
- | TRBJ2-2 | TRBV14 | ASSRGLAGRDTGELF
few | TRBJ1-2 | TRBV28 | ATTGPGGRSDGYT
- | TRBJ2-1 | TRBV11-2 | ASSRLAGGMYNEQF
- | TRBJ1-2 | TRBV7-2 | ASSPSVGENYGYT
- | TRBJ1-1 | TRBV6-1 | ASSVDRLNTEAF